Included here is one T cell receptor beta chain sequence, with context. Its antigen is still unknown. The record has no base qualities; no much larger clone is one base away. The sample is drawn from a study of beta chain features in type 1 diabetes (dated by TCRdb to the late 2010s). The study in broad terms: Mean age, gender distribution, total cell number and subset yield did not differ between patients and healthy donors. A total of roughly 100 million sorted cells were examined across all samples, and the number of cells per subset was strongly correlated with RNA yield. In the study, recently diagnosed type 1 diabetes patients and matched healthy donors were compared on the TCRB repertoires of their sorted circulating CD4+ T cell subsets. Regulatory and stem cell-like memory subsets were obtained from only 8 patients and roughly eight healthy donors, while naive and central memory subsets were obtained from all 30 or so donors.

Study-level results and caveats: PCR may preferentially amplify shorter templates, but because patient and control samples were amplified and corrected together, any resulting skew would affect both groups equally. In all four CD4+ subsets, TCRB CDR3 length was moderately but significantly shorter in type 1 diabetes patients. The naive, central memory and regulatory TCRB repertoires appeared to resemble one another more closely among patients than among healthy donors. Only small numbers of individuals were included in the HLA sub-analyses, which left unresolved whether HLA type had any influence on TCRB rearrangement. Fewer insertions and more nucleotide deletions at VDJ recombination sites were observed in patients with type 1 diabetes, implying thymic rearrangement abnormalities. Sequencing cDNA rather than genomic DNA could over-represent highly expressing activated cells, although activation and CD3 levels did not differ between groups.

All of the isolated RNA was reverse transcribed with the High Capacity cDNA Reverse Transcription Kit, so expressed TCRB transcripts were sequenced. Naive, central memory and regulatory T cell samples underwent deep immunoSEQ sequencing, averaging around 3.9 million total reads per sample. After sorted cells were lysed in RLT buffer, RNA was extracted with DNase-treated RNeasy Micro or Mini kits, with the choice depending on cell number. To prevent cross-contamination, each cell subset was processed individually, whereas patient and healthy donor samples were processed jointly. The immunoSEQ multiplex PCR was used to amplify TCRB sequences from cDNA, yielding 87-bp fragments that span the CDR3 region. Amplicons were sequenced on the Illumina HiSeq platform. As for how the authors treated the data: Synthetic template baselines were used to correct PCR bias computationally, reads within Hamming distance 2 were collapsed together, and singletons that could not be merged were discarded. Reads were aligned against IMGT so that V, D and J genes, CDR3 length and insertions or deletions at six rearrangement sites could be assigned. Within each subset, clonotype counts were normalized to the number of sorted cells before true diversity and Gini coefficients were calculated with the tcR R package. Repertoire sharing was quantified using the overlap coefficient calculated on TCRB nucleotide sequences. Out-of-frame TCRB sequences from naive cells were analyzed to stand in for the pre-selection repertoire. In its TCRdb copy, this immuneACCESS table keeps in-frame sequences only and misses some clones. Where compared with another copy, unresolved V genes explain less than half of these, and the others have no known cause. D and trimming were read from the DNA, whereas the V and J calls and clone size are those reported in that table. The sample table records some 900,000 clones; 17% of these occur just once. The biggest ten clones account for 0.02% to 0.025% of the sample.

Each donor gave one peripheral blood draw, roughly 110 mL on average, collected into heparinised tubes. Naive, central memory, regulatory and stem cell-like memory CD4+ T cells were sorted on a BD FACSAria II using a panel including CD45RO, CCR7, CD25, CD127, CD95 and CD27. A purity above 95% was achieved for all sorted populations. Right away, PBMCs were isolated by Lymphoprep density gradient centrifugation and were stained directly, with no culture step. Samples were stained and sorted in pairs, with one healthy donor and one patient per experiment, so that batch effects were minimized. The V and J ends are trimmed by 7 bases and 5 bases, leaving 15 bases between them. From cysteine to phenylalanine, the CDR3 is 13 amino acids long. CDR3 DNA is the only sequence kept; it has 39 bases, read in frame from the first base. In the germline V gene (reference sequence), CDR1 corresponds to SEHNR and CDR2 to FQNEAQ.

The clonotype originates from a woman under 30 in good health. The sample was naive CD4+ T cells from blood. What this sample's cell subset or site label stands for: true naive CD4+ T cells. The chain is made from TRBV7-9 and TRBJ2-7, and perhaps TRBD2 as D gene, on 5 matching bases. The DNA sequence follows: TGTGCCAGCACCCTAGGTCCCGGGAACGAGCAGTACTTC. Its amino acids are CASTLGPGNEQYF.